This is a list of T cell receptor beta chains from one sample in a study of beta chain features in type 1 diabetes. The protocol was immunoSEQ multiplex PCR, while the TCRdb copy is restricted to in-frame clones and leaves out a portion. The sample carries about 180,000 clones, less than 9.5% recorded once. Sequenced sample: central memory CD4+ T cells from blood. These receptors were collected from a woman aged 40 to 50 with type 1 diabetes. Both conserved end residues are trimmed from each CDR3. The listing skips clone size in some rows; elsewhere it reads once, few, many or a size class.

>NA|TRBV15
ATSPRTGRKLF
>few|TRBV5-1
ASSTTSGAYNEQF
>NA|TRBV4-1
ASSQDERGEPQH
>NA|TRBV7-9
ASSLDRGINEQF
>NA|TRBV28
ASYPGGLGLNEQF
>NA|TRBV7-9
ASSPREDGTEAF
>few|TRBV5-4
ASSSGQVNTEAF
>NA|TRBV5-4
ASSFLAGGSYNEQF
>many|TRBV7-2
ASSFSGMMNTEAF
>NA|TRBV10-3
AISESRAGIGYT
>many|TRBV7-3
ASSPGTGAYEQY
>few|TRBV28
ASRADRVSYNEQF
>few|TRBV5-1
ASSLEQGRPIY
>NA|TRBV29-1
SVEVLIGEKLF
>NA|TRBV28
ASSPWGDSNQPQH
>NA|TRBV9
ASSASGFAGNTIY
>NA|TRBV28
ASSTYSGSHYEQY
>NA|TRBV5-6
ASLWTVGNTIY